Following are 28 T cell receptor beta chains from one sample sequenced in a study of chemoradiotherapy in HPV16-positive cancers. Clones were sequenced by immunoSEQ multiplex PCR, and TCRdb holds only the in-frame ones, with some missing. The sample records under 70,000 clones, more than 90% being singletons. The source material was blood, sampled from a patient who underwent chemoradiotherapy. Receptor source: a human donor with HPV-associated anogenital cancer.

The chain employs TRBV5-4 and TRBJ2-3; D may match TRBD1 or TRBD2 (5 bases each). The germline V and J ends were trimmed by 0 bases and 4 bases, with 12 bases remaining between them. Germline loops: CDR1 SGHNT, CDR2 YYREEE (reference sequence). The CDR3 totals 15 residues. CDR3 bases: TGTGCCAGCAGCTTGGTCCGGGGCGAGGCAGATACGCAGTATTTT. Protein sequence: CASSLVRGEADTQYF.

The chain combines TRBV6-6 with TRBJ1-2; the D is unclear. The V end lost 0 bases, the J end lost 8 bases, and 13 bases lay between the germline ends. The CDR3 totals 14 residues. CDR1 is MNHNY, CDR2 SVGAGI, per germline (reference sequence). The CDR3 sequence: CASSYSEVAGGYTF. For the CDR3, the DNA is TGTGCCAGCAGTTACTCGGAGGTAGCGGGGGGCTACACCTTC.

The V and J genes are TRBV7-2 and TRBJ1-4, with 7 bases identical to TRBD1. CDR3 length: 14 residues. From germline, CDR1 is SGHTA and CDR2 FQGNSA. The V segment lost 5 bases and the J segment 3 bases; nucleotides outside the gene matches: 3. CDR3 amino acids: CASSRDRANEKLFF. DNA of the CDR3: TGTGCCAGCAGCCGGGACAGAGCTAATGAAAAACTGTTTTTT.

The chain carries TRBV27 and TRBJ2-1, with a possible D match to TRBD2 (6 bases). Germline values: CDR1 MNHEY, CDR2 SMNVEV (reference sequence). CDR3 length: 16 amino acids. Between the trimmed V and J ends, which lost 6 bases and 2 bases, there was a span of 17 bases. The CDR3 DNA follows: TGTGCCAGCAGCTCCGGGGACGGGAGCGCCTACAATGAGCAGTTCTTC. Translation gives CASSSGDGSAYNEQFF.

This clone was found a few times. The rearrangement links TRBV29-1 to TRBJ2-1, with 12 bases matching TRBD2. The germline CDR1 and CDR2 sequences are SQVTM and ANQGSEA. Germline trimming cut 4 bases from V and 9 bases from J; bases unmatched to any gene: 10. This CDR3 is 15 amino acids long. The DNA for the CDR3 is TGCAGCGTTGTCCGTCTAGCGGGAGGGCCCGGTGAGCAGTTCTTC. Translation gives CSVVRLAGGPGEQFF.

The V and J genes are TRBV5-5 and TRBJ2-2, with D tentatively TRBD2 (5 bases). V lost 2 bases, J lost 7 bases, and 15 bases lay in between. The CDR3 contains 15 residues. The germline gives CDR1 SGHKS, CDR2 YYEKEE (reference sequence). The DNA of the CDR3 is TGTGCCAGCAGCTTTACTAGGCCGAACCACGGGGAGCTGTTTTTT. This translates into CASSFTRPNHGELFF.

The chain joins TRBV5-4 to TRBJ1-3, with unresolved D. Trimming removed 7 bases from V and 2 bases from J, with 10 bases in between. Looked up from germline, CDR1 is SGHNT and CDR2 is YYREEE (reference sequence). This CDR3 spans 13 amino acids. CDR3 bases: TGTGCCAGCTGGGAACCCGCTGGAAACACCATATATTTT. It is translated as CASWEPAGNTIYF.

The sample holds one count of this clone. This chain connects TRBV7-3 to TRBJ2-1, with TRBD2 matching 9 bases. J gave up 3 bases and V 2 bases, and 2 bases lay outside the gene matches. The V gene's germline CDR1 is SGHTA and CDR2 FQGTGA. CDR3 length: 15 amino acids. CDR3 bases: TGTGCCAGCAGCTTATCTAGCGGGGTCTACAATGAGCAGTTCTTC. Translated: CASSLSSGVYNEQFF. Combining the CDR3 with reference TRBV7-3 and TRBJ2-1 gives the whole variable domain GAGVSQTPSNKVTEKGKYVELRCDPISGHTALYWYRQSLGQGPEFLIYFQGTGAADDSGLPNDRFFAVRPEGSVSTLKIQRTERGDSAVYLCASSLSSGVYNEQFFGPGTRLTVL.

The V gene is TRBV30, the J gene TRBJ2-3; D may be TRBD2 (6 bases). Germline CDR1 GTSNPN, CDR2 SVGIG (reference sequence). Trimming pared 2 bases from V and 3 bases from J, leaving 12 bases between. This CDR3 spans 14 amino acids. The CDR3 reads CAWSWGEKTDTQYF. The CDR3, as DNA: TGTGCCTGGAGTTGGGGGGAGAAGACAGATACGCAGTATTTT.

The chain combines TRBV4-1 with TRBJ1-1, with TRBD1 matching 7 bases. Germline V lookup: CDR1 MGHRA, CDR2 YSYEKL. CDR3 size: 15 residues. Trimming at V came to 4 bases and at J to 2 bases, leaving 7 bases not matched to a gene. The CDR3 sequence: CASSRDRASNTEAFF. The CDR3 DNA sequence: TGCGCCAGCAGCCGCGACAGGGCAAGTAACACTGAAGCTTTCTTT.

This rearrangement joins TRBV2 to TRBJ1-2; 11 nucleotides agree with TRBD1. The CDR3 is made up of 14 amino acids. Looked up from germline, CDR1 is SNHLY and CDR2 is FYNNEI. Trimming removed 7 bases from V and 8 bases from J; junction bases left unmatched: 9. CDR3 coding DNA: TGTGCCAGCATCCCGGGACAGGGGGTCCGGGGCTACACCTTC. Amino acids: CASIPGQGVRGYTF.

This clone was recorded once. The rearrangement uses TRBV5-4 and TRBJ2-2; 9 nucleotides line up with TRBD2. The ends lost 1 base at V and 4 bases at J; junction bases unmatched: 5. From germline, CDR1 is SGHNT and CDR2 YYREEE (reference sequence). CDR3 length equals 16 residues. DNA of the CDR3: TGTGCCAGCAGCTTGAAGACTAGCGGAGGCACCGGGGAGCTGTTTTTT. Translated, it gives CASSLKTSGGTGELFF.

This clone was observed a few times. This rearrangement joins TRBV5-1 to TRBJ1-5; 7 positions agree with TRBD1. The germline V gene has CDR1 SGHRS and CDR2 YFSETQ. V dropped 7 bases and J dropped 1; count of bases not matched to a gene: 8. This CDR3 has 15 amino acids. The CDR3 loop reads CASALRDSSNQPQHF. Here the CDR3 DNA reads TGCGCCAGCGCGCTCCGGGACAGCAGCAATCAGCCCCAGCATTTT. Combining the CDR3 with reference TRBV5-1 and TRBJ1-5 gives the whole variable domain KAGVTQTPRYLIKTRGQQVTLSCSPISGHRSVSWYQQTPGQGLQFLFEYFSETQRNKGNFPGRFSGRQFSNSRSEMNVSTLELGDSALYLCASALRDSSNQPQHFGDGTRLSIL.

V gene TRBV2 combines with J gene TRBJ2-3; D tentatively fits TRBD1 or TRBD2 (6 bases each). The CDR3 covers 16 residues. Germline CDR1 SNHLY, CDR2 FYNNEI. V was cut by 4 bases and J by 0 bases, with 14 bases left in between. The CDR3 protein is CASSGGAAPSTDTQYF. In nucleotides, the CDR3 is TGTGCCAGCAGTGGGGGGGCCGCCCCTAGCACAGATACGCAGTATTTT.

The V call is TRBV4-1, the J call TRBJ2-5, with 9 positions matching TRBD2. The CDR3 runs to 19 residues. Germline trimming cut 3 bases from V and 4 bases from J; bases unmatched to any gene: 18. Looked up from germline, CDR1 is MGHRA and CDR2 is YSYEKL. The CDR3 bases are TGCGCCAGCAGCCAGGCTCTCAGTGCGGGGGGGCCTAGGCGAGAGACCCAGTACTTC. Its translation: CASSQALSAGGPRRETQYF.

The rearrangement links TRBV10-3 to TRBJ2-4; possible D gene TRBD1, 7 bases. This CDR3 is 13 amino acids long. Trimming cost V 3 bases and J 5 bases, with 8 bases left between them. CDR1 and CDR2 (germline): ENHRY, SYGVKD. CDR3 sequence reads: CAISDRGENIQYF. DNA for the CDR3: TGTGCCATCAGTGACAGGGGGGAAAACATTCAGTACTTC.

V gene TRBV9 combines with J gene TRBJ2-6; D may be TRBD1 (6 bases). The germline V gene has CDR1 SGDLS and CDR2 YYNGEE. The V end was cut by 0 bases, the J end by 4 bases, with 8 bases between. The CDR3 covers 15 residues. In DNA form, the CDR3 reads TGTGCCAGCAGCGTAGGAGGGACAGGGGCCAACGTCCTGACTTTC. Amino acid sequence: CASSVGGTGANVLTF.

V is TRBV30 and J is TRBJ2-2; a possible D gene is TRBD1 (5 bases). The CDR3 runs to 12 residues. The germline gives CDR1 GTSNPN, CDR2 SVGIG (reference sequence). V dropped 4 bases and J dropped 6 bases, with 9 bases sitting between them. CDR3 in DNA: TGTGCCTGGAATTTAGGGGCCGGGGAGCTGTTTTTT. It codes for CAWNLGAGELFF.

The sample holds one count of this clone. V gene TRBV30 combines with J gene TRBJ2-7; TRBD1 matches at 10 bases. J lost 3 bases, V lost 2 bases, and 4 bases had no gene match. Germline V lookup: CDR1 GTSNPN, CDR2 SVGIG (reference sequence). The CDR3 is 14 amino acids. The DNA of the CDR3 is TGTGCCTGGAGTTTGACAGGGGGCCTCTACGAGCAGTACTTC. It codes for CAWSLTGGLYEQYF.

This sequence joins TRBV19 and TRBJ2-5, with D possibly matching TRBD1 (7 bases). Germline-derived CDR1 and CDR2 are LNHDA and SQIVND (reference sequence). This CDR3 is 15 amino acids long. V dropped 5 bases and J dropped 5 bases, with 18 bases sitting between them. This CDR3 reads CASSSTAGGFETQYF. The CDR3 bases are TGTGCCAGTAGTTCTACGGCAGGGGGGTTTGAGACCCAGTACTTC.

The rearrangement uses TRBV2 and TRBJ1-2, with 11 bases aligning to TRBD1. The germline V gene has CDR1 SNHLY and CDR2 FYNNEI. The trim removed 5 bases at V and 8 bases at J, leaving 7 bases unmatched. This CDR3 region has 14 residues. The CDR3 nucleotides read TGTGCCAGCAGTACCGGACAGGGGGCGGCCGGCTACACCTTC. It is translated as CASSTGQGAAGYTF. Variable domain in full (rest from reference TRBV2 and TRBJ1-2): EPEVTQTPSHQVTQMGQEVILRCVPISNHLYFYWYRQILGQKVEFLVSFYNNEISEKSEIFDDQFSVERPDGSNFTLKIRSTKLEDSAMYFCASSTGQGAAGYTFGSGTRLTVV.

The rearrangement uses TRBV2 and TRBJ2-2, with 9 bases identical to TRBD2. The germline V gene encodes CDR1 SNHLY and CDR2 FYNNEI. With 6 bases clipped from V and 7 bases from J, the junction kept 15 bases outside the gene matches. The CDR3 consists of 17 residues. CDR3 in DNA: TGTGCCAGCAGCGCCTCGAGAGGCGGGGGGGCCCTCGGGGAGCTGTTTTTT. Protein sequence: CASSASRGGGALGELFF.

In this sample, this clone turned up a few times. The chain carries TRBV25-1 and TRBJ2-2, with D unclear. The germline CDR1 and CDR2 sequences are MGHDK and SYGVNS. This CDR3 has 13 residues. Trimming left V 2 bases short and J 6 bases short, with 7 bases between. The CDR3 nucleotides are TGTGCCAGCAGTGAAATCTTCCCCGGGGAGCTGTTTTTT. Its protein product is CASSEIFPGELFF.

The CDR3, as DNA: TGTGCCAGCAGGAATTCAGGCTTGGAATCGCCCCAGCATTTT. Amino acids: CASRNSGLESPQHF. V usage is TRBV6-6 and J usage is TRBJ1-5; unclear D gene. Germline V gene sequence: CDR1 MNHNY, CDR2 SVGAGI (reference sequence). CDR3 size: 14 residues. V was trimmed by 6 bases and J by 9 bases, leaving 18 bases between them.

The chain joins TRBV7-8 to TRBJ1-5, with TRBD1 matching 7 bases. The CDR3 runs to 13 residues. J was trimmed by 4 bases and V by 5 bases; bases with no gene match: 2. Germline V gene sequence: CDR1 SGHVS, CDR2 FQNEAQ. CDR3 residues: CASSPGGNQPQHF. CDR3 DNA: TGTGCCAGCAGCCCAGGGGGGAATCAGCCCCAGCATTTT.

The chain employs TRBV6-1 and TRBJ1-5, with D perhaps matching TRBD1 (6 bases). Germline CDR1 is MNHNS and CDR2 is SASEGT. CDR3 length equals 13 residues. The V gene lost 5 bases and the J gene lost 4 bases, with 9 bases spanning the gap. The CDR3 loop reads CASSTDRNQPQHF. The CDR3 DNA sequence: TGTGCCAGCAGTACCGACAGGAATCAGCCCCAGCATTTT.

J is TRBJ1-1 and V is TRBV14; D unclear. This CDR3 spans 14 amino acids. Germline loops: CDR1 SGHDN, CDR2 FVKESK. V lost 1 base to trimming and J lost 1 base, with 7 bases between them. CDR3 sequence (DNA): TGTGCCAGCAGCCAAGTGCGAGGGAACACTGAAGCTTTCTTT. Its protein is CASSQVRGNTEAFF.

This chain connects TRBV11-2 to TRBJ2-5; perhaps D is TRBD1 or TRBD2 (5 bases each). The J call may be mistaken, given a closer DNA end match to TRBJ2-7. Germline-derived CDR1 and CDR2 are SGHAT and FQNNGV. The CDR3 has 15 residues. The CDR3 spells CASSLERGTNYEQYF. CDR3 nucleotides: TGTGCCAGCAGCTTAGAGAGGGGTACGAACTACGAGCAGTACTTC.